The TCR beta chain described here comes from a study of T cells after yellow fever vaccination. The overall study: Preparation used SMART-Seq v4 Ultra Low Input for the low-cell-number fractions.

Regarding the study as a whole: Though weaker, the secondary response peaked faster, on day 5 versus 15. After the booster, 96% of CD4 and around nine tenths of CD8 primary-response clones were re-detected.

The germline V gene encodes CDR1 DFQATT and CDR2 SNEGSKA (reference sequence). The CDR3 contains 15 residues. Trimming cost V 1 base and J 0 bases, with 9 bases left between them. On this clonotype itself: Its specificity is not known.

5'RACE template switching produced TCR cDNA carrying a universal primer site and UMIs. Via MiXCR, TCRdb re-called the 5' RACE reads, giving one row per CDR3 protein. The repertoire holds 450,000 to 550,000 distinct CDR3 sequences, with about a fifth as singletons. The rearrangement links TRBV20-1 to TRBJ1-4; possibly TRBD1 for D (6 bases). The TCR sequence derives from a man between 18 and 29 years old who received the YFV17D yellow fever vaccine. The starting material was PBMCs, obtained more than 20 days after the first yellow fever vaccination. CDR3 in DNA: TGCAGTGCTAGAGGAACAGGGTCAACTAATGAAAAACTGTTTTTT. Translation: CSARGTGSTNEKLFF.